These 15 T cell receptor beta chains were all obtained from the same sample, sequenced in a study of T cell repertoires in cytomegalovirus infection (dated by TCRdb to the late 2010s). Sequencing was carried out with an Illumina HiSeq 1500. TCRdb redid the processing of the public reads, applying fastp at Q25 and MiXCR, and retained in-frame beta chains. CDR3 protein duplicates are merged, each entry listing the most common genes and DNA. A total of roughly 230,000 distinct CDR3 sequences appear in this sample, about 17% of them only once. The top ten clonotypes cover less than 50% of the sample. The sample consisted of CD8+ T cells from PBMCs. The receptors were gathered from a human donor in good health (CMV status not recorded). Some clones in this sample may be carry-over from other donors' samples.

This chain connects TRBV19 to TRBJ2-7; TRBD1 agrees at 8 bases. The CDR3 contains 14 residues. After removal of 8 bases from V and 2 bases from J, the junction contained 8 bases not matched to a gene. Per germline, CDR1 LNHDA and CDR2 SQIVND (reference sequence). CDR3 sequence reads: CASGGQGETYEQYF. The CDR3 DNA sequence: TGTGCCAGTGGAGGACAGGGCGAAACCTACGAGCAGTACTTC.

This clonotype was seen only once. The chain recombines TRBV15 with TRBJ2-7; no reliable D call. This CDR3 contains 15 residues. V lost 0 bases and J 3 bases, leaving 12 bases between the germline ends. Per germline, CDR1 LNHNV and CDR2 YYDKDF (reference sequence). In DNA, the CDR3 is TGTGCCACCAGCAGAGATCTCGGGCAGAACTACGAGCAGTACTTC. It translates to CATSRDLGQNYEQYF.

This clonotype was seen at least ten times. The chain links TRBV7-6 to TRBJ2-7; no clear D gene. V was clipped by 5 bases and J by 2 bases, with 19 bases between them. The CDR3 runs 16 residues. The germline V gene has CDR1 SGHVS and CDR2 FNYEAQ. CDR3 in amino acids: CASSLYEGSFPYEQYF. The DNA of the CDR3 is TGTGCCAGCAGCCTCTACGAAGGCAGTTTTCCCTACGAGCAGTACTTC.

The chain has TRBV2 and TRBJ2-7; TRBD1 matches 8 bases. The CDR3 spans 14 residues. CDR1 SNHLY and CDR2 FYNNEI come from the germline V gene. V was clipped by 8 bases and J by 2 bases; unmatched bases: 8. The CDR3 region is CASRDRQNTYEQYF. The DNA of the CDR3 is TGTGCCAGCCGGGACAGGCAAAATACCTACGAGCAGTACTTC.

This clonotype was counted at least ten times. The chain has TRBV7-2 and TRBJ2-1; D is tentatively TRBD1 or TRBD2 (5 bases each). The CDR3 sequence is 16 residues long. With 5 bases removed from V and 4 bases from J, the gap between germline ends came to 18 bases. Germline V gene sequence: CDR1 SGHTA, CDR2 FQGNSA. The CDR3 reads CASSPGPRLPYNEQFF. The CDR3 nucleotides are TGTGCCAGCAGCCCGGGGCCCCGCCTCCCATACAATGAGCAGTTCTTC.

The rearrangement links TRBV20-1 to TRBJ1-5, with 7 bases aligning to TRBD1. Germline CDR1 and CDR2: DFQATT and SNEGSKA (reference sequence). The V segment lost 3 bases and the J segment 2 bases; nucleotides outside the gene matches: 4. There are 14 residues in the CDR3. The CDR3 nucleotides read TGCAGTGCTAGCAGTCAGGGGGGCAATCAGCCCCAGCATTTT. This codes for CSASSQGGNQPQHF.

This sequence joins TRBV27 and TRBJ1-1; D unclear. The CDR3 consists of 16 residues. V was shortened by 7 bases and J by 8 bases, with 26 bases between the two germline ends. Germline values: CDR1 MNHEY, CDR2 SMNVEV (reference sequence). DNA of the CDR3: TGTGCCAGCATCGGCGGGCCCTTGGGCATAAGGCTCGAAGCTTTCTTT. Its translation: CASIGGPLGIRLEAFF.

The chain uses TRBV10-3 and TRBJ2-1; TRBD1 matches 9 bases. Germline V gives CDR1 ENHRY, CDR2 SYGVKD. The CDR3 contains 15 residues. Unmatched junction bases numbered 6, after V lost 4 bases and J lost 5 bases. The CDR3 nucleotides read TGTGCCATCAGTGGGCGACAGGGGGTTGACAATGAGCAGTTCTTC. Translated, it gives CAISGRQGVDNEQFF.

This clonotype was counted many times. The J gene is TRBJ2-2, the V gene TRBV5-4; no reliable D call. The CDR3 length is 15 residues. The V gene lost 0 bases and the J gene lost 4 bases, with 10 bases spanning the gap. CDR1 and CDR2 (germline): SGHNT, YYREEE (reference sequence). CDR3 nucleotides: TGTGCCAGCAGCTTGGACCCTACGGGCACCGGGGAGCTGTTTTTT. This encodes CASSLDPTGTGELFF.

At least ten counts were recorded for this clonotype. J is TRBJ2-2 and V is TRBV7-2; maybe TRBD2 (6 bases). This CDR3 has 14 residues. CDR1 and CDR2 (germline): SGHTA, FQGNSA. Trimming cost V 4 bases and J 13 bases, with 19 bases left between them. As DNA, the CDR3 is TGTGCCAGCAGCTACCTGGACTATTCAGGGAGGCTGTTTTTT. Its translation is CASSYLDYSGRLFF.

This clonotype showed up just a few times. The chain has TRBV20-1 and TRBJ1-2; a possible D gene is TRBD1 (5 bases). There are 15 residues in the CDR3. The V and J ends lost 0 bases and 4 bases respectively, with 15 bases between them. Per the germline V gene, CDR1 is DFQATT and CDR2 is SNEGSKA (reference sequence). This CDR3 is CSARDEGFSVYGYTF. The CDR3 bases are TGCAGTGCTAGAGATGAGGGGTTTAGCGTCTATGGCTACACCTTC.

This clonotype appeared a few times. The chain joins TRBV25-1 to TRBJ2-5; the match to TRBD2 covers 10 bases. V lost 2 bases and J lost 5; bases outside the gene matches: 11. The CDR3 runs 17 residues. CDR1 and CDR2 (germline): MGHDK, SYGVNS. This CDR3 is CASSEKRTSGGGETQYF. DNA of the CDR3: TGTGCCAGCAGTGAAAAAAGGACTAGCGGAGGGGGGGAGACCCAGTACTTC.

About this clonotype itself: It may be a read error: a sequence one base away is much more abundant. This chain connects TRBV28 to TRBJ1-4; the match to TRBD1 covers 9 bases. The CDR3 contains 16 residues. From germline, CDR1 is MDHEN and CDR2 SYDVKM. V trimming: 4 bases; J trimming: 10 bases; junction bases outside the gene matches: 13. The CDR3 DNA reads as TGTGCCAGCAGTTCGGACAGGGGCGATGGAAGTGGAAAACTGTTTTTT. Its translation: CASSSDRGDGSGKLFF.

This clonotype was observed many times. The J gene is TRBJ1-6, the V gene TRBV6-1; the match to TRBD1 covers 7 bases. The CDR3 has 15 residues. With 6 bases clipped from V and 4 bases from J, the junction kept 6 bases outside the gene matches. Germline loops: CDR1 MNHNS, CDR2 SASEGT. The chain's CDR3 is CASRSRGAYNSPLHF. CDR3 in DNA: TGTGCCAGCAGGAGCAGGGGGGCTTATAATTCACCCCTCCACTTT.

This clonotype was recorded a few times. The chain uses TRBV14 and TRBJ1-1; possibly TRBD1 for D (6 bases). V gave up 1 base and J gave up 4 bases, with 16 bases separating them. Germline V gene sequence: CDR1 SGHDN, CDR2 FVKESK. The CDR3 contains 16 residues. In nucleotides, the CDR3 is TGTGCCAGCAGCCAAGGCCATTGGGGGGGGCTCACTGAAGCTTTCTTT. It encodes CASSQGHWGGLTEAFF.